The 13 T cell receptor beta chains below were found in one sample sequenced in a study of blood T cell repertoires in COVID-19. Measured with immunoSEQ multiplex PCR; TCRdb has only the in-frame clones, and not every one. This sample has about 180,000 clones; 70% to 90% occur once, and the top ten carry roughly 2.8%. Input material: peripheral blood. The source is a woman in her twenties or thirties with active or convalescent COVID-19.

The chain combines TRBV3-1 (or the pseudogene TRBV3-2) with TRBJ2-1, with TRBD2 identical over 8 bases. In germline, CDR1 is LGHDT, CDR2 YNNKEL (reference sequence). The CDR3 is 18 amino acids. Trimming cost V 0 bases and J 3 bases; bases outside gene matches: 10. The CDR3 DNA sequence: TGTGCCAGCAGCCAAGAGGGGGGGCTAGCGGGCTTCTACAATGAGCAGTTCTTC. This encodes CASSQEGGLAGFYNEQFF.

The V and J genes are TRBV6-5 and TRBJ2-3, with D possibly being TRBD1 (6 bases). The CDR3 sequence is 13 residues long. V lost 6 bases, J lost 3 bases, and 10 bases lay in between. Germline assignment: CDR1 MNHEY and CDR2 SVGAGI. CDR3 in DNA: TGTGCCAGCAGGAAACAGGGAACAGATACGCAGTATTTT. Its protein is CASRKQGTDTQYF.

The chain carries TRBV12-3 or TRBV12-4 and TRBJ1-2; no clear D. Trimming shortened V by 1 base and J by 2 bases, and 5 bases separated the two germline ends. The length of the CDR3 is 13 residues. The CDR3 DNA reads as TGTGCCAGCAGTTTAGGGCCCAACTATGGCTACACCTTC. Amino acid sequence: CASSLGPNYGYTF.

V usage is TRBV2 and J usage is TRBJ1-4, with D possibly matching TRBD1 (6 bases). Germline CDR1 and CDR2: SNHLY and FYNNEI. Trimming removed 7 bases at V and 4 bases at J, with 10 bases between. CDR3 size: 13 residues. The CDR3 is CASNHRDNEKLFF. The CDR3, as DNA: TGTGCCAGCAATCACAGGGATAATGAAAAACTGTTTTTT.

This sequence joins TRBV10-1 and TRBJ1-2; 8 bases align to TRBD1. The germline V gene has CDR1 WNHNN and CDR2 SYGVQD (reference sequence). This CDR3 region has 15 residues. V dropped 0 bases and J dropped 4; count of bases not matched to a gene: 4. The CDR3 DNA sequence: TGCGCCAGCAGTGAGTCCGGGACAGGCGGCTATGGCTACACCTTC. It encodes CASSESGTGGYGYTF.

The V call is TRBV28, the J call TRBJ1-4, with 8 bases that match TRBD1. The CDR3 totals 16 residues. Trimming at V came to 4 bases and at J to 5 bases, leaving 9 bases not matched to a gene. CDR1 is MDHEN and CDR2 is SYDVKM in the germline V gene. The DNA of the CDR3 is TGTGCCAGCAGTTCCCCGGGGACAGGAACAAATGAAAAACTGTTTTTT. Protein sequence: CASSSPGTGTNEKLFF.

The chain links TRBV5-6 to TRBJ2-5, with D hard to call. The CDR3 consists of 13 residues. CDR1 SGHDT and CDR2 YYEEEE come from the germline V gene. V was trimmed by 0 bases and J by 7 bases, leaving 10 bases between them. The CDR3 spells CASSLGAAWTQYF. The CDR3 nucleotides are TGTGCCAGCAGCTTGGGGGCAGCCTGGACCCAGTACTTC.

The CDR3 DNA sequence: TGTGCCATCAGTAACCTCAACCTGACAGGGGGCTTTGGCTACACCTTC. Amino acid sequence: CAISNLNLTGGFGYTF. The chain employs TRBV10-3 and TRBJ1-2; 10 nucleotides align to TRBD1. This CDR3 has 16 residues. In germline, CDR1 is ENHRY, CDR2 SYGVKD. Trimming at V came to 5 bases and at J to 7 bases, leaving 13 bases not matched to a gene.

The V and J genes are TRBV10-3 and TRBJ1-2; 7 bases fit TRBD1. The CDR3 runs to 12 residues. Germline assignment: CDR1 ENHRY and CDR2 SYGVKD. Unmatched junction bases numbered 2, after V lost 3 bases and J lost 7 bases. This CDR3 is CAISEGTAGYTF. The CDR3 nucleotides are TGTGCCATCAGTGAAGGGACAGCTGGCTACACCTTC.

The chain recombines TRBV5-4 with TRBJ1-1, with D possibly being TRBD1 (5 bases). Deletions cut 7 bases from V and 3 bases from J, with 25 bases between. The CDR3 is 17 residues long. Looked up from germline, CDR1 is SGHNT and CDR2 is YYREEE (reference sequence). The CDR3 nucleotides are TGTGCCAGCGGAAACATAGACAGATACACGTCAGACACTGAAGCTTTCTTT. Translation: CASGNIDRYTSDTEAFF.

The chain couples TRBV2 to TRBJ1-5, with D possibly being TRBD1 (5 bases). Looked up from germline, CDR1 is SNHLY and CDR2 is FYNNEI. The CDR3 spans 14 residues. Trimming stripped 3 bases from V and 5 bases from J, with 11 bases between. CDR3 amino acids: CASSELRGDQPQHF. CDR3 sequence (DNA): TGTGCCAGCAGTGAGTTGCGGGGCGATCAGCCCCAGCATTTT.

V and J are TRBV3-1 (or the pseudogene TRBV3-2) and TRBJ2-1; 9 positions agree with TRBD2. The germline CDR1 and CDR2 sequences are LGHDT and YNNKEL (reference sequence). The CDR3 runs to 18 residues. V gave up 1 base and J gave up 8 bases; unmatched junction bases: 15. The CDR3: CASSQAGSGSGRKDEQFF. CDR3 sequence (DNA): TGTGCCAGCAGCCAAGCGGGAAGCGGGAGCGGGAGGAAAGATGAGCAGTTCTTC.

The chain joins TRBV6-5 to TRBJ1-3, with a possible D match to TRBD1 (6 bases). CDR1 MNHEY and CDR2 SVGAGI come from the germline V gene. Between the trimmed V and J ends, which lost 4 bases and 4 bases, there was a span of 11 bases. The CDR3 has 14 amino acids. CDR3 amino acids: CASSLGAAGNTIYF. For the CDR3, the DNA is TGTGCCAGCAGTTTGGGGGCGGCCGGAAACACCATATATTTT.